The source of this T cell receptor (beta chain) is a study of OX40 agonist ivuxolimab in advanced cancers. This CDR3 contains 13 residues. Germline lookup yields CDR1 SGDLS and CDR2 YYNGEE. Deletions cut 1 base from V and 8 bases from J, with 10 bases between. General study points: Among T cells, CD8+ cells averaged more expanded clones than CD4+ cells.

With regard to this clone: Its antigen is not known.

Sequencing used immunoSEQ multiplex PCR; TCRdb keeps in-frame clones, though not all of them. The sample carries 11,000 to 15,000 clones, 80% recorded once. Autoimmune disease history or systemic immunosuppression excluded patients. The sequence was obtained from an adult with an advanced solid tumor such as melanoma, head and neck, liver or kidney cancer. The V and J genes are TRBV9 and TRBJ2-1; D remains unclear. The material was CD4+ or CD8+ T cells sorted from blood, obtained in a trial of the OX40 agonist ivuxolimab. CDR3 sequence reads: CASSVIGGDEQFF. In DNA form, the CDR3 reads TGTGCCAGCAGCGTAATTGGTGGGGATGAGCAGTTCTTC.